This record looks at one TCR beta chain sequence and its context. This entry belongs to a study of shared clonotypes between healthy human individuals. Turning to the study itself: Three CD4 naive, three CD4 memory, two CD8 naive and one CD8 memory plate were used per donor.

Germline V gene lookup returns CDR1 MDHEN and CDR2 SYDVKM. The CDR3 contains 14 residues. V lost 3 bases to trimming and J lost 5 bases; unmatched junction nucleotides: 6. Some clones are missing from TCRdb's copy, which holds only in-frame ones; the method was immunoSEQ multiplex PCR. This sample has approximately 600,000 clones, with approximately 96% found just once. Positive CCR7 selection of CD45RO-negative cells yielded the naive CD8 cells, and terminally differentiated effector memory CD45RA+ cells were excluded. Source material: naive CD8+ T cells sorted from blood. The sequence came from a woman in her twenties or thirties in good health. The genes are TRBV28 and TRBJ2-7; 8 bases agree with TRBD2. This chain's CDR3 is CASSFVGGEDEQYF. The CDR3 DNA reads TGTGCCAGCAGTTTCGTCGGGGGGGAGGACGAGCAGTACTTC.